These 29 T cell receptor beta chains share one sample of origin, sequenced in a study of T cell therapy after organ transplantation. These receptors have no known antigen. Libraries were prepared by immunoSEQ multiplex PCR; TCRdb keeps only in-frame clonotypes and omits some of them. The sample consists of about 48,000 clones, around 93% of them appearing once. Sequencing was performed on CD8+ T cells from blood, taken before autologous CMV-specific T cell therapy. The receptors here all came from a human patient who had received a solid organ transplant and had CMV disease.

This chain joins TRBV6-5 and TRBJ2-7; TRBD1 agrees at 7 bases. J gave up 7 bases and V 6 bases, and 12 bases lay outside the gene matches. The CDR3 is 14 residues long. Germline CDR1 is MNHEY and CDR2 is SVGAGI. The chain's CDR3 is CASSPSRTGGEQYF. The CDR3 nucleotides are TGTGCCAGCAGCCCGAGTCGGACAGGCGGAGAGCAGTACTTC.

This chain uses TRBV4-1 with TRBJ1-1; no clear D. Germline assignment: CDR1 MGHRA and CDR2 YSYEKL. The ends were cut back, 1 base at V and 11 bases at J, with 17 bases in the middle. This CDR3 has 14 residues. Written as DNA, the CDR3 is TGCGCCAGCAGCCAAGCAAACGAAAGGGAGAGGGCTTTCTTT. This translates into CASSQANERERAFF.

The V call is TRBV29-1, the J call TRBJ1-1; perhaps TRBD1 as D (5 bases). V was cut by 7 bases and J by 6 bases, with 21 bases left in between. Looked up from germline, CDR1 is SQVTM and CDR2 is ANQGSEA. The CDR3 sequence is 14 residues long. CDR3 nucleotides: TGCAGCGCCGTCGCCCGGGAGGGGACCCCTGAAGCTTTCTTT. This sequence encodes CSAVAREGTPEAFF.

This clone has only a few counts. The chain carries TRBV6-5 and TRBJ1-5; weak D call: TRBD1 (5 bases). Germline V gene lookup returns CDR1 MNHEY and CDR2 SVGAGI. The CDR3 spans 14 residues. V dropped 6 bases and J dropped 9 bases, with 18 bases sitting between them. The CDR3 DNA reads TGTGCCAGCAGCACCGCAGGGCCGTATACGCCCCAGCATTTT. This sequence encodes CASSTAGPYTPQHF.

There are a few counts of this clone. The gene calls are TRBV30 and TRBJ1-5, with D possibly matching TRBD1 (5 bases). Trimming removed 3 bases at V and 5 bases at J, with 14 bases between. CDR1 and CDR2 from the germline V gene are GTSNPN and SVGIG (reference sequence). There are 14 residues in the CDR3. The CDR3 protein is CAWSASGGYQPQHF. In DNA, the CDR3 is TGTGCCTGGAGCGCCTCGGGGGGGTATCAGCCCCAGCATTTT.

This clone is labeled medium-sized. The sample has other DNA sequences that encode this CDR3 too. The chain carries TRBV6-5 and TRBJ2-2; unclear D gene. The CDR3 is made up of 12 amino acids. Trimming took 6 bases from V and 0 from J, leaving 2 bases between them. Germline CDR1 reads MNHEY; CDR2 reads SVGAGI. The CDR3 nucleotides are TGTGCCAGCAGGACGAACACCGGGGAGCTGTTTTTT. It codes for CASRTNTGELFF.

This CDR3 reads CASSEGPSTRQETQYF. The CDR3 DNA reads TGTGCCAGCAGTGAAGGGCCCTCCACGAGACAAGAGACCCAGTACTTC. This chain joins TRBV6-1 and TRBJ2-5, with D uncertain. This CDR3 has 16 residues. Germline-derived CDR1 and CDR2 are MNHNS and SASEGT. V lost 1 base and J 2 bases, leaving 14 bases between the germline ends.

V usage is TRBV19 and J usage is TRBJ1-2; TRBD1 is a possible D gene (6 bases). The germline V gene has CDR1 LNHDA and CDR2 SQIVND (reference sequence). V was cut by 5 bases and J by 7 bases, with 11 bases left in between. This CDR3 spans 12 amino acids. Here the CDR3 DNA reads TGTGCCAGTAGTGGACAGTCGTTTGGCTACACCTTC. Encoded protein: CASSGQSFGYTF.

The CDR3 is CASTGGFVTEAFF. CDR3 bases: TGTGCCAGCACCGGGGGGTTCGTCACTGAAGCTTTCTTT. The chain recombines TRBV7-8 with TRBJ1-1; the D gene is possibly TRBD1 (5 bases). The V and J ends lost 7 bases and 4 bases respectively, with 13 bases between them. Looked up from germline, CDR1 is SGHVS and CDR2 is FQNEAQ. This CDR3 is 13 amino acids long. The full variable domain, with the rest looked up from reference TRBV7-8 and TRBJ1-1, is GAGVSQSPRYKVAKRGQDVALRCDPISGHVSLFWYQQALGQGPEFLTYFQNEAQLDKSGLPSDRFFAERPEGSVSTLKIQRTQQEDSAVYLCASTGGFVTEAFFGQGTRLTVV.

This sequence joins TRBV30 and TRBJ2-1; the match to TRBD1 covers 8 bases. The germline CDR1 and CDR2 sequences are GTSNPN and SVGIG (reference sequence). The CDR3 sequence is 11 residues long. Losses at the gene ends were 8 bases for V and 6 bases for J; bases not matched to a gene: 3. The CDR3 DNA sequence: TGTGCCGGCGACAGGGGCAATGAGCAGTTCTTC. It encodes CAGDRGNEQFF.

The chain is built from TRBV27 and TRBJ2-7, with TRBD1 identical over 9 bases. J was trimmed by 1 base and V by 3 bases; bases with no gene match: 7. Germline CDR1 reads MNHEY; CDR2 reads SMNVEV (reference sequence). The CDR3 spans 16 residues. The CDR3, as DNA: TGTGCCAGCAGTTTGTCGGCCGGGACAGGGTCCTACGAGCAGTACTTC. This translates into CASSLSAGTGSYEQYF.

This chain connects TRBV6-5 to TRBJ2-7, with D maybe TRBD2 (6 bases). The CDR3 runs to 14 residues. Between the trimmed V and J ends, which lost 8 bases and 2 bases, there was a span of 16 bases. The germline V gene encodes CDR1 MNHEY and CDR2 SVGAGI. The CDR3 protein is CASSGTGDAYEQYF. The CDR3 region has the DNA TGTGCCAGCTCCGGCACGGGGGACGCCTACGAGCAGTACTTC.

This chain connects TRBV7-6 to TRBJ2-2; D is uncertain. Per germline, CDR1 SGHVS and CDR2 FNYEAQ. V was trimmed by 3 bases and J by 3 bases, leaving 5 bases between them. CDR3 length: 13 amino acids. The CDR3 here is CASSFMDTGELFF. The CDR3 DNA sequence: TGTGCCAGCAGCTTTATGGACACCGGGGAGCTGTTTTTT.

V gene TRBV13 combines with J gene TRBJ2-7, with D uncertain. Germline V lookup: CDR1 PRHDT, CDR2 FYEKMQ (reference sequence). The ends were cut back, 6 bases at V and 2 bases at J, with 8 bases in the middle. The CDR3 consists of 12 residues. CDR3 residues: CASSSVPYEQYF. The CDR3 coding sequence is TGTGCCAGCAGTTCGGTGCCCTACGAGCAGTACTTC.

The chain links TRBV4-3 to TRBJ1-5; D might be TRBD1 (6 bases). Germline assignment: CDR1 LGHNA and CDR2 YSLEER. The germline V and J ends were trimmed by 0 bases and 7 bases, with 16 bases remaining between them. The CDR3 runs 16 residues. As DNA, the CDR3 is TGCGCCAGCAGCCAAGACCTCGGGGGGGGCGGCCAGCCCCAGCATTTT. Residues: CASSQDLGGGGQPQHF.

CDR3 in amino acids: CAWMEGGEQFF. As DNA, the CDR3 is TGTGCCTGGATGGAAGGGGGTGAGCAGTTCTTC. The V gene is TRBV30, the J gene TRBJ2-1, with D tentatively TRBD1 (6 bases). Germline V lookup: CDR1 GTSNPN, CDR2 SVGIG (reference sequence). V lost 4 bases, J lost 9 bases, and 10 bases lay in between. CDR3 size: 11 residues.

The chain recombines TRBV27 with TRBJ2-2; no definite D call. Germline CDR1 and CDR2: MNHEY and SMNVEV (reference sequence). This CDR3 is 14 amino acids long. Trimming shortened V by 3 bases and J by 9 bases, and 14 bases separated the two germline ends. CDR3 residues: CASSLRQDRRELFF. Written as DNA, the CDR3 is TGTGCCAGCAGTTTGAGGCAGGACCGAAGGGAGCTGTTTTTT.

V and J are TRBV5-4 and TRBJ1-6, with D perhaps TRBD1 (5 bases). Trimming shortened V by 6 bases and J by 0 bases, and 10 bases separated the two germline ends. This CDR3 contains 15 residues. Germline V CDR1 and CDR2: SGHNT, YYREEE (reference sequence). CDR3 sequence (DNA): TGTGCCAGCAAGTTGGGGGGCTCCTATAATTCACCCCTCCACTTT. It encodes CASKLGGSYNSPLHF.

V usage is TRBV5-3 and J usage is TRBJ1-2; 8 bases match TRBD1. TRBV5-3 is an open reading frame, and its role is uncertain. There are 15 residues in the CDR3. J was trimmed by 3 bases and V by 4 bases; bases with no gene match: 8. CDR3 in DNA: TGTGCCAGAAGCGAACCCAGGGGGCGAGACTATGGCTACACCTTC. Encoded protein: CARSEPRGRDYGYTF.

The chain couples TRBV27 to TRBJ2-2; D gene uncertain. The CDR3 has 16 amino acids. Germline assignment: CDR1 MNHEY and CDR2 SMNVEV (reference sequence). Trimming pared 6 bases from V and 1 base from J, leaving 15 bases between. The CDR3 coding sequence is TGTGCCAGCAGCTTCCAAGGTCGGAGGAACACCGGGGAGCTGTTTTTT. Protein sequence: CASSFQGRRNTGELFF.

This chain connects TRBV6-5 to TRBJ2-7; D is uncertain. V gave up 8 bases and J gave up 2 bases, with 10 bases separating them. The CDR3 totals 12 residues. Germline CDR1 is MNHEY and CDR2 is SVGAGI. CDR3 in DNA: TGTGCCAGCGGGCCGGGCACCTACGAGCAGTACTTC. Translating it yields CASGPGTYEQYF.

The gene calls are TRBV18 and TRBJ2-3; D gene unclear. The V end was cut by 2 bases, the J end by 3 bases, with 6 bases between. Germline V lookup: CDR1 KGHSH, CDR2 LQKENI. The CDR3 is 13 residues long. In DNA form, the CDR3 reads TGTGCCAGCTCACCAAAACAAACAGATACGCAGTATTTT. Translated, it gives CASSPKQTDTQYF.

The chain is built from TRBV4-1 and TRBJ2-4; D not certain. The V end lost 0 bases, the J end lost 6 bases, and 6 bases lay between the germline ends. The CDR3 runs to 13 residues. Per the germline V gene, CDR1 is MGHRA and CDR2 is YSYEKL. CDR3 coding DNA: TGCGCCAGCAGCCAAGATTGGGGAAACATTCAGTACTTC. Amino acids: CASSQDWGNIQYF.

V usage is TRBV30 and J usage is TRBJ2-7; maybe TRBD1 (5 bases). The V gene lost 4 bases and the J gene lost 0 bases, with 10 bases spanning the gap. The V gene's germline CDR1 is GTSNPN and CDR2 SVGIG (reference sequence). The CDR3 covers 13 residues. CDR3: CAWTRGSSYEQYF. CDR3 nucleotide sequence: TGTGCCTGGACTAGGGGTAGCTCCTACGAGCAGTACTTC.

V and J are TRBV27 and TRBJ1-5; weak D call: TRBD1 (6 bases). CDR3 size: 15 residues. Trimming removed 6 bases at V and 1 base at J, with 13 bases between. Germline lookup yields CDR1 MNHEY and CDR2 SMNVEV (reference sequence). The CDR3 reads CASSPQGPSNQPQHF. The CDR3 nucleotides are TGTGCCAGCAGCCCACAGGGACCGAGCAATCAGCCCCAGCATTTT.

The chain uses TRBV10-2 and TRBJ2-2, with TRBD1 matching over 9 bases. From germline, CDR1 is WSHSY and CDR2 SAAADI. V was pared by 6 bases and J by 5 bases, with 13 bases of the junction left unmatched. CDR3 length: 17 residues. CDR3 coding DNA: TGCGCCAGCAGCCAACCCGGACAGGGGTATATGACCGGGGAGCTGTTTTTT. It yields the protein CASSQPGQGYMTGELFF.

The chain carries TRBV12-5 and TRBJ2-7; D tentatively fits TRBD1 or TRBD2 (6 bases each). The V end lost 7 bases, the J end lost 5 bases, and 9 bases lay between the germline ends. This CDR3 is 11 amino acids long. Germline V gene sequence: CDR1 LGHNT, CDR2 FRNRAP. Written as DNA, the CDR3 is TGTGCTAGTGTAGGGGGGAACGAGCAGTACTTC. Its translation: CASVGGNEQYF.

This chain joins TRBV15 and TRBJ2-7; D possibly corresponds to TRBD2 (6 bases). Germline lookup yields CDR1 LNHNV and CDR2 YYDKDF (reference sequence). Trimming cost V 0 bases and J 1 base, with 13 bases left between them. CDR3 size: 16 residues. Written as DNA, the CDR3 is TGTGCCACCAGCAGAGACCGGCGGGAAGGGTCCTACGAGCAGTACTTC. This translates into CATSRDRREGSYEQYF. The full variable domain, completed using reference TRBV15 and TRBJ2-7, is DAMVIQNPRYQVTQFGKPVTLSCSQTLNHNVMYWYQQKSSQAPKLLFHYYDKDFNNEADTPDNFQSRRPNTSFCFLDIRSPGLGDTAMYLCATSRDRREGSYEQYFGPGTRLTVT.

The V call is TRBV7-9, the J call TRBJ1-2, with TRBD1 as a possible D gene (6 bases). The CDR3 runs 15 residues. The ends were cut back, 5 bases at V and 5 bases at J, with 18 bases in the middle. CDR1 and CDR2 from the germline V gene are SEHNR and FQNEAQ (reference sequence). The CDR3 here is CASSPEGGRGYGYTF. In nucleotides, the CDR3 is TGTGCCAGCAGCCCCGAAGGTGGCAGGGGTTATGGCTACACCTTC.